The rows below give T cell receptor beta chains drawn from one sample of a study of blood T cell repertoires in COVID-19. The protocol was immunoSEQ multiplex PCR, while the TCRdb copy is restricted to in-frame clones and leaves out a portion. Of 200,000 to 250,000 clones listed, around 86% were seen once; the top ten hold about 3.1%. The material sequenced was peripheral blood. The origin of the receptors is a woman aged 25 to 39 who had recovered from COVID-19. Both conserved end residues are part of each CDR3. D genes are given only for firm matches. Expanded clones get a size class; other rows say once, few or many, or leave the size out.

V	size	D	J	CDR3	DNA
TRBV12-5	-	-	TRBJ1-4	CASGLVPLGEKLFF	TGTGCTAGTGGTTTGGTACCGCTCGGTGAAAAACTGTTTTTT
TRBV6-5	-	TRBD1	TRBJ1-1	CASSYGQGANTEAFF	TGTGCCAGCAGTTACGGACAGGGGGCAAACACTGAAGCTTTCTTT
TRBV6-5	-	-	TRBJ1-4	CASSRPAGKLFF	TGTGCCAGCAGCCGCCCGGCGGGAAAACTGTTTTTT
TRBV4-1	-	TRBD2	TRBJ2-7	CASSQAFPGGGRSSYEQYF	TGCGCCAGCAGCCAAGCCTTCCCTGGGGGGGGTCGTTCCTCCTACGAGCAGTACTTC
TRBV2	once	-	TRBJ1-2	CASSGDTDNYGYTF	TGTGCCAGCAGTGGGGACACCGATAACTATGGCTACACCTTC
TRBV2	-	TRBD2	TRBJ2-2	CASTRTSESIGELFF	TGTGCCAGCACCCGGACTAGTGAAAGTATCGGGGAGCTGTTTTTT
TRBV9	-	-	TRBJ1-1	CASGQNSNQAFF	TGTGCCAGCGGACAGAATAGCAATCAAGCTTTCTTT
TRBV15	-	-	TRBJ2-1	CATSRSGITLYNEQFF	TGTGCCACCAGCAGGTCAGGCATAACTTTATACAATGAGCAGTTCTTC
TRBV6-1	once	-	TRBJ1-2	CASSEYRGGGYTF	TGTGCCAGCAGTGAATATCGGGGGGGTGGCTACACCTTC
TRBV6-2/TRBV6-3	-	TRBD1	TRBJ2-5	CASSSRKTGGETQYF	TGTGCCAGCAGTAGTAGAAAGACAGGGGGAGAGACCCAGTACTTC
TRBV6-5	-	TRBD1	TRBJ1-2	CASSYFGTGYGYTF	TGTGCCAGCAGTTACTTTGGGACAGGGTATGGCTACACCTTC
TRBV5-1	-	-	TRBJ1-1	CASREGQFYMNTEAFF	TGCGCCAGCAGGGAGGGCCAGTTCTACATGAACACTGAAGCTTTCTTT
TRBV6-1	-	-	TRBJ2-7	CASSEVNSNYEQYF	TGTGCCAGCAGTGAAGTGAACAGCAACTACGAGCAGTACTTC
TRBV10-3	-	-	TRBJ1-2	CAISGTQSNYGYTF	TGTGCCATCAGTGGGACACAGAGCAACTATGGCTACACCTTC
TRBV7-3	-	TRBD1	TRBJ2-3	CASSLQGAGLPDTQYF	TGTGCCAGCAGCTTACAGGGGGCTGGTCTCCCAGATACGCAGTATTTT
TRBV6-2/TRBV6-3	-	TRBD2	TRBJ2-3	CASSTLAGQQYF	TGTGCCAGCAGCACACTAGCGGGCCAGCAGTATTTT
TRBV12-3/TRBV12-4	-	-	TRBJ2-2	CASRVTGSGELFF	TGTGCCAGCAGGGTAACAGGGTCCGGGGAGCTGTTTTTT
TRBV3-1/TRBV3-2	-	TRBD2	TRBJ2-5	CASSGPETSGGYETQYF	TGTGCCAGCAGCGGCCCAGAGACTAGCGGGGGGTATGAGACCCAGTACTTC
TRBV5-1	-	TRBD1	TRBJ1-4	CASSTGQGEKLFF	TGCGCCAGCAGCACCGGACAGGGAGAAAAACTGTTTTTT
TRBV11-2	-	-	TRBJ1-5	CASRDSDGDGDQPQHF	TGTGCCAGCAGAGATAGCGACGGGGATGGGGATCAGCCCCAGCATTTT
TRBV4-1	-	TRBD2	TRBJ2-1	CASSQDPAGGWNEQFF	TGCGCCAGCAGCCAAGACCCAGCGGGGGGGTGGAATGAGCAGTTCTTC
TRBV5-1	-	TRBD2	TRBJ2-5	CASSQGLAGGLETQYF	TGCGCCAGCAGCCAGGGACTAGCGGGGGGGCTGGAGACCCAGTACTTC
TRBV7-6	-	TRBD2	TRBJ2-7	CASSLDSSGETSSYEQYF	TGTGCCAGCAGCTTAGACAGTAGCGGGGAGACGAGCTCCTACGAGCAGTACTTC
TRBV2	-	-	TRBJ1-1	CASSGVAGLRGTEAFF	TGTGCCAGCAGTGGGGTGGCAGGACTAAGGGGCACTGAAGCTTTCTTT
TRBV18	-	-	TRBJ1-1	CASSHQGSRDTEAFF	TGTGCCAGCTCACATCAGGGGAGTAGGGACACTGAAGCTTTCTTT
TRBV5-1	-	TRBD1	TRBJ1-1	CASSKTTGGMNTEAFF	TGCGCCAGCAGCAAGACAACAGGGGGCATGAACACTGAAGCTTTCTTT
TRBV4-2	-	TRBD2	TRBJ2-5	CASSKHLRGGTGGETQYF	TGTGCCAGCAGCAAACACTTACGTGGGGGGACGGGGGGAGAGACCCAGTACTTC
TRBV9	-	TRBD2	TRBJ2-7	CASSVASGGPYEQYF	TGTGCCAGCAGCGTAGCTAGCGGGGGTCCCTACGAGCAGTACTTC
TRBV6-4	many	TRBD2	TRBJ2-1	CASSVLSGGPNNEQFF	TGTGCCAGCAGTGTCCTCAGCGGGGGGCCTAACAATGAGCAGTTCTTC
TRBV6-5	-	-	TRBJ2-3	CASSSRRSVDTQYF	TGTGCCAGCAGTTCACGGAGGTCTGTGGATACGCAGTATTTT
TRBV5-4	few	-	TRBJ1-5	CASSQGPGATGGNQPQHF	TGTGCCAGCAGCCAAGGGCCAGGCGCCACGGGGGGCAATCAGCCCCAGCATTTT
TRBV7-2	few	-	TRBJ1-2	CASSWSRDNYGYTF	TGTGCCAGCAGCTGGAGCCGGGATAACTATGGCTACACCTTC
TRBV9	-	TRBD1	TRBJ1-2	CASSVARGTGVEVGYTF	TGTGCCAGCAGCGTAGCTCGTGGGACAGGGGTCGAAGTTGGCTACACCTTC
TRBV6-2/TRBV6-3	-	-	TRBJ1-1	CASSLRGMNTEAFF	TGTGCCAGCAGCCTAAGGGGGATGAACACTGAAGCTTTCTTT
TRBV19	-	-	TRBJ1-5	CASSLAGQPQHF	TGTGCCAGTAGTTTGGCGGGTCAGCCCCAGCATTTT
TRBV4-1	-	-	TRBJ1-2	CASSEQALANYGYTF	TGCGCCAGCAGCGAACAGGCGTTAGCTAACTATGGCTACACCTTC
TRBV7-3	-	TRBD2	TRBJ2-3	CASSLGLPSDTQYF	TGTGCCAGCAGCTTGGGACTACCGTCAGATACGCAGTATTTT
TRBV29-1	-	TRBD2	TRBJ2-5	CSVASGGARETQYF	TGCAGCGTTGCTAGCGGGGGGGCCAGAGAGACCCAGTACTTC
TRBV5-1	-	-	TRBJ2-1	CASSDPGGGVYNEQFF	TGCGCCAGCAGTGACCCGGGCGGCGGGGTCTACAATGAGCAGTTCTTC
TRBV5-1	-	-	TRBJ2-1	CASSHPTRSLPYNEQFF	TGCGCCAGCAGCCACCCCACGAGGAGCCTCCCCTACAATGAGCAGTTCTTC
TRBV5-1	-	TRBD1	TRBJ1-1	CASSLTQGAGTEAFF	TGCGCCAGCAGCCTTACTCAGGGGGCTGGCACTGAAGCTTTCTTT
TRBV7-8	-	-	TRBJ2-7	CASSLFATTYEQYF	TGTGCCAGCAGCTTATTCGCGACTACTTACGAGCAGTACTTC
TRBV7-9	-	-	TRBJ2-5	CASSLGPGIQETQYF	TGTGCCAGCAGCTTGGGCCCGGGGATCCAAGAGACCCAGTACTTC
TRBV2	-	TRBD2	TRBJ2-5	CATSTRAGQETQYF	TGTGCCACCTCGACGCGAGCGGGGCAAGAGACCCAGTACTTC
TRBV6-5	-	TRBD1	TRBJ2-7	CASLRTGASSYEQYF	TGTGCCAGCCTCCGGACAGGGGCGAGCTCCTACGAGCAGTACTTC
TRBV10-3	-	-	TRBJ2-1	CAISGGDGGFYLGEQFF	TGTGCCATCAGTGGGGGGGACGGAGGGTTCTATTTAGGTGAGCAGTTCTTC
TRBV6-1	-	-	TRBJ2-3	CASSEAGDFTDTQYF	TGTGCCAGCAGTGAAGCCGGGGACTTCACAGATACGCAGTATTTT
TRBV10-1	few	-	TRBJ2-1	CASSELIGAYNEQFF	TGCGCCAGCAGTGAGTTGATCGGAGCCTACAATGAGCAGTTCTTC
TRBV5-6	-	-	TRBJ2-5	CASSFNGRQGRTQYF	TGTGCCAGCAGCTTTAACGGACGCCAGGGCCGTACCCAGTACTTC
TRBV30	few	TRBD1	TRBJ1-1	CAWTQGGTEAFF	TGTGCCTGGACTCAGGGGGGCACTGAAGCTTTCTTT
TRBV6-1	once	-	TRBJ2-2	CASHQGLTGELFF	TGTGCCTCCCACCAGGGGTTAACCGGGGAGCTGTTTTTT
TRBV28	-	TRBD1	TRBJ2-5	CASRLTGVQETQYF	TGTGCCAGCAGGCTAACAGGGGTTCAAGAGACCCAGTACTTC
TRBV2	-	TRBD1	TRBJ2-4	CASRQGLAKNIQYF	TGTGCCAGCCGACAGGGCCTAGCCAAAAACATTCAGTACTTC
TRBV23-1	-	-	TRBJ1-2	CASSLTAPANYGYTF	TGCGCCAGCAGTCTAACAGCACCGGCTAACTATGGCTACACCTTC
TRBV7-3	-	-	TRBJ2-7	CASSASGHSYEQYF	TGTGCCAGCAGCGCGAGCGGGCACTCCTACGAGCAGTACTTC